Shown below are 30 T cell receptor beta chains from a single sample sequenced in a study of T cell responses to AZD1222 COVID-19 vaccine (dated by TCRdb to the early 2020s). The library was made by the immunoSEQ multiplex PCR assay. In its TCRdb copy, this immuneACCESS table keeps in-frame sequences only and misses some clones. Where compared with another copy, unresolved V genes explain less than half of these, and the others have no known cause. Here the sample has about 66,000 clones; around 90% occur a single time. Together, the top ten hold approximately 6.3% of the sample. What this sample's time point label stands for: about 28 days (+/-7) after the second vaccine dose. The treatment or condition label, read with the paper, signifies: meningococcal conjugate vaccine given as trial control. The source material was peripheral blood, sampled 28 days after the second dose of the MenACWY control vaccine. The source is an adult who received the MenACWY meningococcal vaccine as a control.

V usage is TRBV4-3 and J usage is TRBJ2-7, with 15 positions matching TRBD2. This CDR3 region has 16 residues. Germline loops: CDR1 LGHNA, CDR2 YSLEER. J lost 6 bases, V lost 1 base, and 4 bases had no gene match. As DNA, the CDR3 is TGCGCCAGCAGCCAAGGGACTAGCGGGGGGGTTGGCGAGCAGTACTTC. It specifies CASSQGTSGGVGEQYF.

This clone was observed once. This chain joins TRBV29-1 and TRBJ1-1, with 10 bases fitting TRBD1. The germline CDR1 and CDR2 sequences are SQVTM and ANQGSEA. J was trimmed by 7 bases and V by 6 bases; bases with no gene match: 11. The length of the CDR3 is 14 residues. The CDR3 DNA reads TGCAGCGTACGTGACAGGGGGCAAGGGAATGAAGCTTTCTTT. This gives the protein CSVRDRGQGNEAFF.

This clone was seen a single time. The chain recombines TRBV6-5 with TRBJ2-1, with D unresolved. V was shortened by 5 bases and J by 7 bases, with 6 bases between the two germline ends. Germline values: CDR1 MNHEY, CDR2 SVGAGI. CDR3 length: 11 amino acids. The CDR3 spells CASSNLNEQFF. The CDR3 nucleotides are TGTGCCAGCAGTAACCTTAATGAGCAGTTCTTC.

This chain uses TRBV30 with TRBJ1-6, with D unresolved. Trimming pared 3 bases from V and 5 bases from J, leaving 14 bases between. The CDR3 contains 15 residues. CDR1 and CDR2 (germline): GTSNPN, SVGIG (reference sequence). This chain's CDR3 is CAWSPGPPDNSPLHF. DNA for the CDR3: TGTGCCTGGAGCCCTGGACCCCCTGATAATTCACCCCTCCACTTT. The full variable domain, with the rest looked up from reference TRBV30 and TRBJ1-6, is SQTIHQWPATLVQPVGSPLSLECTVEGTSNPNLYWYRQAAGRGLQLLFYSVGIGQISSEVPQNLSASRPQDRQFILSSKKLLLSDSGFYLCAWSPGPPDNSPLHFGNGTRLTVT.

V gene TRBV4-1 combines with J gene TRBJ1-3, with 7 bases identical to TRBD1. The CDR3 loop spans 19 amino acids. Germline trimming cut 3 bases from V and 6 bases from J; bases unmatched to any gene: 20. CDR1 and CDR2 (germline): MGHRA, YSYEKL. Here the CDR3 reads CASSQGSFAGGKYANTIYF. As DNA, the CDR3 is TGCGCCAGCAGCCAGGGCTCCTTTGCAGGGGGAAAATATGCAAACACCATATATTTT.

The chain joins TRBV29-1 to TRBJ2-7; a weak D match, TRBD1 (6 bases). Germline V gene data show CDR1 as SQVTM and CDR2 as ANQGSEA. The CDR3 totals 14 residues. The V gene lost 0 bases and the J gene lost 2 bases, with 11 bases spanning the gap. CDR3 bases: TGCAGCGTTGAAGAAGAGGGGGTCCCCTACGAGCAGTACTTC. Protein: CSVEEEGVPYEQYF.

V and J are TRBV29-1 and TRBJ1-1, with no clear D. The V gene's germline CDR1 is SQVTM and CDR2 ANQGSEA. CDR3 length: 12 residues. V shed 3 bases and J shed 2 bases, with 7 bases lying between them. CDR3 in amino acids: CSVDRTNTEAFF. The CDR3 DNA reads as TGCAGCGTTGACAGGACCAACACTGAAGCTTTCTTT.

V usage is TRBV11-1 and J usage is TRBJ1-5; D gene uncertain. This CDR3 has 14 residues. CDR1 is SGHAT and CDR2 is FQDESV in the germline V gene (reference sequence). V lost 6 bases, J lost 2 bases, and 11 bases lay in between. CDR3 nucleotides: TGTGCCAGCAGACGATCTGACCGCAATCAGCCCCAGCATTTT. Translated, it gives CASRRSDRNQPQHF.

This clone appeared a few times. The same CDR3 also results from other DNA sequences found in this sample. The CDR3 reads CASSLQGVNTEAFF. DNA for the CDR3: TGTGCCAGCAGCTTGCAGGGAGTGAACACTGAAGCTTTCTTT. The rearrangement uses TRBV5-4 and TRBJ1-1, with D tentatively TRBD1 (5 bases). Germline-derived CDR1 and CDR2 are SGHNT and YYREEE (reference sequence). The V gene lost 1 base and the J gene lost 0 bases, with 7 bases spanning the gap. The CDR3 runs to 14 residues.

J is TRBJ1-5 and V is TRBV2; a weak D match, TRBD1 (5 bases). The CDR3 is 15 residues long. Germline V gene data show CDR1 as SNHLY and CDR2 as FYNNEI. With 2 bases removed from V and 4 bases from J, the gap between germline ends came to 12 bases. CDR3 region: CASSEWGRGNQPQHF. DNA of the CDR3: TGTGCCAGCAGTGAATGGGGGAGAGGAAATCAGCCCCAGCATTTT.

The count of this clone is one. This sequence joins TRBV7-9 and TRBJ2-5, with 8 bases identical to TRBD2. The CDR3 is made up of 14 amino acids. Germline V gene lookup returns CDR1 SEHNR and CDR2 FQNEAQ (reference sequence). V dropped 5 bases and J dropped 5; count of bases not matched to a gene: 7. CDR3 coding DNA: TGTGCCAGCAGCCCCGGACTAGCCGGCGAGACCCAGTACTTC. As protein: CASSPGLAGETQYF.

V gene TRBV27 combines with J gene TRBJ2-2; either TRBD1 or TRBD2 may fit D (5 bases each). The V gene lost 5 bases and the J gene lost 3 bases, with 16 bases spanning the gap. Germline-derived CDR1 and CDR2 are MNHEY and SMNVEV (reference sequence). There are 16 residues in the CDR3. CDR3 in amino acids: CASSPLSGRDTGELFF. The CDR3 DNA reads as TGTGCCAGCAGTCCCCTTTCAGGGCGGGACACCGGGGAGCTGTTTTTT.

V usage is TRBV19 and J usage is TRBJ2-2; possible D gene TRBD2, 5 bases. The CDR3 runs to 17 residues. Between the trimmed V and J ends, which lost 1 base and 6 bases, there was a span of 18 bases. The germline V gene encodes CDR1 LNHDA and CDR2 SQIVND (reference sequence). CDR3 protein: CASSIALRGYSPGELFF. In nucleotides, the CDR3 is TGTGCCAGTAGTATAGCCCTCCGAGGGTACTCTCCCGGGGAGCTGTTTTTT.

The chain has TRBV28 and TRBJ1-5, with TRBD1 as a possible D gene (5 bases). Trimming removed 1 base from V and 9 bases from J, with 13 bases in between. Germline values: CDR1 MDHEN, CDR2 SYDVKM. The CDR3 length is 14 residues. CDR3 region: CASSLSGAPGPQHF. In nucleotides, the CDR3 is TGTGCCAGCAGTTTATCTGGGGCCCCTGGGCCCCAGCATTTT. Drawing the rest from reference TRBV28 and TRBJ1-5, the complete variable domain is DVKVTQSSRYLVKRTGEKVFLECVQDMDHENMFWYRQDPGLGLRLIYFSYDVKMKEKGDIPEGYSVSREKKERFSLILESASTNQTSMYLCASSLSGAPGPQHFGDGTRLSIL.

The chain couples TRBV6-1 to TRBJ1-1; 8 nucleotides align to TRBD1. The germline V gene has CDR1 MNHNS and CDR2 SASEGT. This CDR3 is 17 amino acids long. Trimming cost V 2 bases and J 0 bases; bases outside gene matches: 8. CDR3 in DNA: TGTGCCAGCAGTGAAAGACTGACAGGGGCGATGAACACTGAAGCTTTCTTT. It yields the protein CASSERLTGAMNTEAFF.

V usage is TRBV5-1 and J usage is TRBJ2-5; 9 bases are a match to TRBD2. Trimming cost V 4 bases and J 7 bases; bases outside gene matches: 11. The CDR3 has 15 amino acids. Germline lookup yields CDR1 SGHRS and CDR2 YFSETQ. The CDR3 loop reads CASSPASGNGGTQYF. CDR3 nucleotides: TGCGCCAGCAGCCCTGCTAGCGGGAATGGGGGGACCCAGTACTTC.

The chain carries TRBV6-4 and TRBJ2-4; TRBD2 matches 10 bases. With V trimmed by 0 bases and J by 0 bases, 8 bases remained unmatched. The CDR3 length is 19 residues. Germline V gives CDR1 MRHNA, CDR2 SNTAGT. The CDR3 sequence: CASSDSVAGGELAKNIQYF. DNA for the CDR3: TGTGCCAGCAGTGACTCGGTAGCGGGAGGCGAACTAGCCAAAAACATTCAGTACTTC.

This clone was seen a single time. The chain combines TRBV19 with TRBJ1-2; TRBD1 matches 7 bases. The CDR3 is made up of 19 amino acids. The V and J ends lost 7 bases and 4 bases, in that order; junction bases with no gene match: 24. Germline V CDR1 and CDR2: LNHDA, SQIVND (reference sequence). The CDR3 region has the DNA TGTGCCAGTAAGGATACCTTCGGACAGGACCCCGTCCCTCGCTATGGCTACACCTTC. This codes for CASKDTFGQDPVPRYGYTF.

The chain employs TRBV29-1 and TRBJ2-7, with 7 bases identical to TRBD1. The CDR3 is made up of 14 amino acids. The germline V gene has CDR1 SQVTM and CDR2 ANQGSEA. V was pared by 6 bases and J by 3 bases, with 11 bases of the junction left unmatched. Here the CDR3 DNA reads TGCAGCGTCACCGGGACAGCTCAAGTCTACGAGCAGTACTTC. Protein product: CSVTGTAQVYEQYF.

The table lists this clone with a count of one. The chain links TRBV28 to TRBJ1-5, with a tentative D call TRBD1 (6 bases). The CDR3 totals 16 residues. Germline CDR1 MDHEN, CDR2 SYDVKM. With 6 bases removed from V and 2 bases from J, the gap between germline ends came to 17 bases. The CDR3 sequence: CASSIPFGGGNQPQHF. The CDR3 bases are TGTGCCAGCAGCATCCCGTTTGGGGGCGGCAATCAGCCCCAGCATTTT.

The rearrangement links TRBV21-1 to TRBJ2-3; the D call of TRBD2 is as the table states it, not checked on the DNA. TRBV21-1 is a documented pseudogene. The CDR3 length is 17 residues. The DNA of the CDR3 is TGTGCCAGCAGCAGGCGGGACCTCCCTATAATTACAGATACGCAGTATTTT. Encoded protein: CASSRRDLPIITDTQYF.

The chain links TRBV5-6 to TRBJ1-2; D gene unclear. This CDR3 is 13 amino acids long. Between the trimmed V and J ends, which lost 0 bases and 4 bases, there was a span of 7 bases. The germline V gene has CDR1 SGHDT and CDR2 YYEEEE. The CDR3 here is CASSLGQSYGYTF. In DNA form, the CDR3 reads TGTGCCAGCAGCTTGGGACAAAGCTATGGCTACACCTTC.

The chain recombines TRBV2 with TRBJ1-1, with TRBD1 matching 7 bases. After removal of 5 bases from V and 3 bases from J, the junction contained 9 bases not matched to a gene. There are 15 residues in the CDR3. The germline gives CDR1 SNHLY, CDR2 FYNNEI. The CDR3 here is CASSTRAGTDTEAFF. The CDR3 DNA reads as TGTGCCAGCAGTACCCGTGCCGGGACAGACACTGAAGCTTTCTTT.

The gene calls are TRBV5-4 and TRBJ2-2; 8 bases match TRBD1. Germline CDR1 is SGHNT and CDR2 is YYREEE (reference sequence). This CDR3 spans 16 amino acids. The junction had 9 bases not matched to a gene; V was cut back by 4 bases and J by 4 bases. The CDR3 protein is CASSTGGLLITGELFF. DNA for the CDR3: TGTGCCAGCAGCACAGGGGGACTCCTTATCACCGGGGAGCTGTTTTTT.

There are a few counts of this clone. The J gene is TRBJ2-1, the V gene TRBV6-4; TRBD2 agrees at 7 bases. The junction had 6 bases not matched to a gene; V was cut back by 0 bases and J by 7 bases. The CDR3 is 15 residues long. Germline V gene sequence: CDR1 MRHNA, CDR2 SNTAGT. The CDR3 sequence is CASSDSGLEVNEQFF. CDR3 nucleotide sequence: TGTGCCAGCAGTGACTCAGGACTAGAGGTTAATGAGCAGTTCTTC.

The chain is built from TRBV24-1 and TRBJ1-1, with no clear D. CDR1 and CDR2 (germline): KGHDR, SFDVKD. The CDR3 runs to 15 residues. V dropped 4 bases and J dropped 7 bases, with 18 bases sitting between them. The CDR3 protein is CATSDPGKGRSEAFF. The CDR3 DNA follows: TGTGCCACCAGTGACCCAGGAAAAGGGAGGAGTGAAGCTTTCTTT.

J is TRBJ2-5 and V is TRBV15; 10 positions match TRBD1. J lost 5 bases, V lost 0 bases, and 6 bases had no gene match. Germline CDR1 is LNHNV and CDR2 is YYDKDF (reference sequence). CDR3 length equals 16 residues. CDR3 in amino acids: CATSRDRQGAMETQYF. The DNA for the CDR3 is TGTGCCACCAGCAGAGATCGACAGGGGGCTATGGAGACCCAGTACTTC.

The chain uses TRBV6-5 and TRBJ2-1; unclear D gene. Trimming removed 2 bases at V and 10 bases at J, with 6 bases between. Germline V CDR1 and CDR2: MNHEY, SVGAGI. The CDR3 is 11 residues long. The CDR3 region is CASSYRTEQFF. The DNA of the CDR3 is TGTGCCAGCAGTTACCGAACCGAGCAGTTCTTC.

The chain carries TRBV10-3 and TRBJ1-5, with D unclear. Germline CDR1 and CDR2: ENHRY and SYGVKD. The CDR3 length is 14 residues. Trimming shortened V by 4 bases and J by 5 bases, and 12 bases separated the two germline ends. The CDR3 protein is CAISVEREDQPQHF. Written as DNA, the CDR3 is TGTGCCATCAGTGTGGAGCGGGAGGATCAGCCCCAGCATTTT.

This chain connects TRBV28 to TRBJ2-2; D unclear. The germline CDR1 and CDR2 sequences are MDHEN and SYDVKM. The CDR3 runs to 11 residues. Trimming took 3 bases from V and 15 from J, leaving 11 bases between them. CDR3 nucleotide sequence: TGTGCCAGCAGTTTCATGTGGACGGTGTTTTTT. Amino acids: CASSFMWTVFF.